The 16 T cell receptor beta chains below all came from one sample that was sequenced in a study of PD-L1 blockade in urothelial cancer. TCRdb's copy holds only in-frame clones and misses some; the assay was immunoSEQ multiplex PCR. The sample lists some 90,000 clones; 70% to 90% were seen once. Time point meaning: pretreatment peripheral blood. The sample consisted of PBMCs, taken around atezolizumab (anti-PD-L1) treatment. The receptors shown here come from a woman older than 75 with urothelial cancer.

This rearrangement joins TRBV29-1 to TRBJ2-5; possible D gene TRBD1, 6 bases. The CDR3 has 12 amino acids. Between the trimmed V and J ends, which lost 8 bases and 4 bases, there was a span of 14 bases. Germline CDR1 reads SQVTM; CDR2 reads ANQGSEA. The CDR3 protein is CSPGGRGETQYF. CDR3 DNA: TGCAGCCCTGGCGGCAGGGGAGAGACCCAGTACTTC.

The chain links TRBV4-2 to TRBJ2-1; no firm D call. Trimming took 0 bases from V and 0 from J, leaving 6 bases between them. The germline gives CDR1 LGHNA, CDR2 YNFKEQ. CDR3 length: 15 amino acids. The CDR3 DNA reads as TGTGCCAGCAGCCAAGATCTTAGCTCCTACAATGAGCAGTTCTTC. Amino acid sequence: CASSQDLSSYNEQFF.

This chain connects TRBV20-1 to TRBJ2-2; D unresolved. V lost 5 bases to trimming and J lost 5 bases, with 6 bases between them. CDR3 length equals 11 residues. CDR1 is DFQATT, CDR2 SNEGSKA, per germline (reference sequence). CDR3 loop: CSAVGTGELFF. CDR3 nucleotide sequence: TGCAGTGCTGTCGGGACCGGGGAGCTGTTTTTT.

This rearrangement joins TRBV5-4 to TRBJ2-2; TRBD1 might be the D (5 bases). The V gene lost 2 bases and the J gene lost 2 bases, with 10 bases spanning the gap. The V gene's germline CDR1 is SGHNT and CDR2 YYREEE (reference sequence). The CDR3 consists of 15 residues. In nucleotides, the CDR3 is TGTGCCAGCAGCTTCCAGGGTCAAAACACCGGGGAGCTGTTTTTT. Protein product: CASSFQGQNTGELFF. Using reference TRBV5-4 and TRBJ2-2 for the parts outside the CDR3, the full variable domain is ETGVTQSPTHLIKTRGQQVTLRCSSQSGHNTVSWYQQALGQGPQFIFQYYREEENGRGNFPPRFSGLQFPNYSSELNVNALELDDSALYLCASSFQGQNTGELFFGEGSRLTVL.

This rearrangement joins TRBV5-4 to TRBJ2-7; TRBD1 might be the D (5 bases). Trimming took 0 bases from V and 0 from J, leaving 13 bases between them. The germline V gene has CDR1 SGHNT and CDR2 YYREEE (reference sequence). CDR3 length equals 16 residues. This CDR3 reads CASSLAAGPSSYEQYF. DNA of the CDR3: TGTGCCAGCAGCTTGGCCGCAGGGCCAAGCTCCTACGAGCAGTACTTC.

The chain combines TRBV29-1 with TRBJ2-2, with D possibly matching TRBD1 (5 bases). Trimming took off 6 bases at V and 5 bases at J, with 10 bases between the two ends. This CDR3 has 12 amino acids. CDR1 is SQVTM, CDR2 ANQGSEA, per germline. CDR3 in DNA: TGCAGCGTCGGAAGGGGAACCGGGGAGCTGTTTTTT. Translating it yields CSVGRGTGELFF.

CDR3 sequence reads: CASRDSSGPQHF. The CDR3 nucleotides read TGTGCCAGCAGGGACAGCTCAGGGCCCCAGCATTTT. The V gene is TRBV25-1, the J gene TRBJ1-5; tentatively, D is TRBD1 (6 bases). V shed 6 bases and J shed 9 bases, with 12 bases lying between them. The CDR3 sequence is 12 residues long. Germline lookup yields CDR1 MGHDK and CDR2 SYGVNS.

J is TRBJ2-5 and V is TRBV6-4, with 8 bases that match TRBD1. The junction had 3 bases not matched to a gene; V was cut back by 0 bases and J by 3 bases. This CDR3 is built from 15 residues. Looked up from germline, CDR1 is MRHNA and CDR2 is SNTAGT. The CDR3 DNA is TGTGCCAGCAGTGACTCTGTGACAGGGGAAGAGACCCAGTACTTC. Translated: CASSDSVTGEETQYF.

The gene calls are TRBV7-3 and TRBJ2-5; 9 nucleotides agree with TRBD2. The CDR3 spans 16 residues. The germline CDR1 and CDR2 sequences are SGHTA and FQGTGA. Unmatched junction bases numbered 13, after V lost 7 bases and J lost 4 bases. CDR3 sequence (DNA): TGTGCCAGCAACAGGGGAGCGGGGGGCTCGGGAGAGACCCAGTACTTC. Translated, it gives CASNRGAGGSGETQYF.

This sequence joins TRBV27 and TRBJ1-1, with a possible D match to TRBD1 (5 bases). The CDR3 loop spans 13 amino acids. CDR1 is MNHEY and CDR2 is SMNVEV in the germline V gene (reference sequence). Trimming left V 6 bases short and J 8 bases short, with 16 bases between. The CDR3 region is CASSYTDTGEAFF. The CDR3 DNA sequence: TGTGCCAGCAGCTATACAGATACAGGAGAAGCTTTCTTT.

This chain uses TRBV25-1 with TRBJ2-1, with 7 bases lining up with TRBD2. The CDR3 is 15 amino acids. Trimming cost V 6 bases and J 2 bases; bases outside gene matches: 7. The germline V gene has CDR1 MGHDK and CDR2 SYGVNS. In DNA, the CDR3 is TGTGCCAGCAGGGGAGGGACTAACGCCTACAATGAGCAGTTCTTC. Translation: CASRGGTNAYNEQFF.

In its sample, this clone was seen once. The genes are TRBV27 and TRBJ2-3; 10 bases match TRBD2. Germline lookup yields CDR1 MNHEY and CDR2 SMNVEV (reference sequence). CDR3 length equals 17 residues. Losses at the gene ends were 7 bases for V and 4 bases for J; bases not matched to a gene: 14. In DNA, the CDR3 is TGTGCCAGCACCTTCGGAGGGAGCGGGAGGGCCGCAGATACGCAGTATTTT. Translating it yields CASTFGGSGRAADTQYF.

V usage is TRBV19 and J usage is TRBJ2-7; the D is unclear. The CDR3 extends over 12 amino acids. The germline V and J ends were trimmed by 3 bases and 9 bases, with 12 bases remaining between them. Germline loops: CDR1 LNHDA, CDR2 SQIVND (reference sequence). CDR3 amino acids: CASSIGDLRQYF. DNA of the CDR3: TGTGCCAGTAGTATTGGAGACCTGCGGCAGTACTTC.

J is TRBJ1-1 and V is TRBV6-1; 10 bases map to TRBD1. Looked up from germline, CDR1 is MNHNS and CDR2 is SASEGT. The junction had 1 base not matched to a gene; V was cut back by 3 bases and J by 3 bases. CDR3 size: 14 residues. The CDR3 protein is CASSEDRGDTEAFF. The CDR3 DNA sequence: TGTGCCAGCAGTGAGGACAGGGGGGACACTGAAGCTTTCTTT.

About this clone: Here the CDR3 omits its conserved ending phenylalanine or tryptophan, so a read error is the likely source. This sequence joins TRBV5-6 and TRBJ1-2; weak D call: TRBD1 (5 bases). In germline, CDR1 is SGHDT, CDR2 YYEEEE. The CDR3 consists of 11 residues. V lost 6 bases, J lost 6 bases, and 9 bases lay in between. The CDR3: CASKQTDGYTL. DNA for the CDR3: TGTGCCAGCAAACAGACAGATGGCTACACCCTC.

The V gene is TRBV19, the J gene TRBJ2-1; no definite D call. V was trimmed by 1 base and J by 0 bases, leaving 7 bases between them. The germline gives CDR1 LNHDA, CDR2 SQIVND (reference sequence). The CDR3 totals 15 residues. CDR3 coding DNA: TGTGCCAGTAGTATAGGTCGGAGCTCCTACAATGAGCAGTTCTTC. Translated, it gives CASSIGRSSYNEQFF.